This entry is about one T cell receptor beta chain. Its target is not known. Looked up from germline, CDR1 is MGHRA and CDR2 is YSYEKL. The CDR3 is 12 residues long. V was trimmed by 2 bases and J by 6 bases, leaving 8 bases between them. Some clones are missing from TCRdb's copy, which holds only in-frame ones; the method was immunoSEQ multiplex PCR. The data show some 100,000 clones, 85% to 90% seen once. The sample comes from a study of T cell responses to AZD1222 COVID-19 vaccine. Overall study context: Doses given second, at about 4 or about 12 weeks, were pooled. Study conclusions and caveats: Spike-spanning, vaccine-associated CD4 TCRs were dominant at 160-218 and 743-854. Nearly half of spike-specific TCRs reportedly target variant regions that are unmutated in the B.1.351 and B.1.1.7 variants. Donors were mostly white British, more females; clonal diversity possibly underestimated.

The receptor comes from an adult in good health. The source was peripheral blood, collected on day 0 of AZD1222 vaccination. J is TRBJ2-7 and V is TRBV4-1; perhaps D is TRBD1 or TRBD2 (6 bases each). CDR3 coding DNA: TGCGCCAGCAGCCAAACGGGGGCCGAGCAGTACTTC. Translation: CASSQTGAEQYF.